This TCR beta chain derives from a study of cytomegalovirus exposure and HLA in healthy donors. The V gene lost 8 bases and the J gene lost 10 bases, with 12 bases spanning the gap. In germline, CDR1 is LNHDA, CDR2 SQIVND (reference sequence). The CDR3 runs 12 residues. Clones were read by immunoSEQ multiplex PCR, and TCRdb kept only the in-frame ones, dropping some. The table has 160,000 or so clones, approximately 87% seen once. This clone was picked up a small number of times. Antigen: not known. Study outcomes and limitations: Cytomegalovirus status was reportedly diagnosed by the classifier with high specificity and sensitivity. Researchers counted roughly 150 TCR beta chains as cytomegalovirus-associated.

Sequencing used PBMCs. This chain uses TRBV19 with TRBJ1-6; D gene ambiguous. This TCR was sampled from a woman in her twenties or thirties in good health and CMV-seronegative. The CDR3 coding sequence is TGTGCCAGTGCCGATAATGGCTCACCCCTCCACTTT. This encodes CASADNGSPLHF.